One TCR beta chain is described in this entry. Other DNA sequences from this sample encode an identical CDR3 as well. The CDR3 is 11 amino acids. V was shortened by 2 bases and J by 7 bases, with 3 bases between the two germline ends. Germline CDR1 and CDR2: MNHNY and SVGAGI (reference sequence). Clones were read by immunoSEQ multiplex PCR, and TCRdb kept only the in-frame ones, dropping some. The data contain 2 million to 2.5 million clones, approximately 94% of them singletons. This sample is part of a study of shared clonotypes between healthy human individuals. The sequencing input was naive CD4+ T cells sorted from blood. Specified subset: CD45RA+ positively selected. The TCR comes from a man aged 18 to 29 in good health. V is TRBV6-6 and J is TRBJ2-1; D uncertain. This chain's CDR3 is CASSYRNEQFF. CDR3 sequence (DNA): TGTGCCAGCAGTTACAGGAATGAGCAGTTCTTC.